These 3 T cell receptor beta chains came from one sample sequenced in a study of T cell responses to AZD1222 COVID-19 vaccine. Repertoires were generated with immunoSEQ multiplex PCR, while TCRdb's copy carries only in-frame clones and drops some. Of fewer than 85,000 clones listed, 80% to 90% are singletons. Sequenced material: peripheral blood, taken 28 days after the second AZD1222 dose. These receptors were collected from an adult who received the AZD1222 COVID-19 vaccine.

The CDR3: CASGQVPSEQYF. CDR3 nucleotides: TGTGCCAGTGGACAGGTCCCAAGCGAGCAGTACTTC. The chain is built from TRBV28 and TRBJ2-7; 7 bases align to TRBD1. The J segment lost 6 bases and the V segment lost 9 bases, leaving 8 bases of the junction unmatched. This CDR3 has 12 residues. In germline, CDR1 is MDHEN, CDR2 SYDVKM.

The CDR3 loop is CASSQGTGNPYGYTF. The CDR3 DNA follows: TGTGCCAGCAGCCAAGGGACAGGGAATCCCTATGGCTACACCTTC. This rearrangement joins TRBV3-1 (or the pseudogene TRBV3-2) to TRBJ1-2, with TRBD1 identical over 8 bases. Per germline, CDR1 LGHDT and CDR2 YNNKEL (reference sequence). Germline trimming cut 1 base from V and 4 bases from J; bases unmatched to any gene: 5. The CDR3 extends over 15 amino acids.

The gene calls are TRBV11-3 and TRBJ1-1; the D is unclear. This CDR3 has 13 residues. In germline, CDR1 is SGHNT, CDR2 YENEEA. Trimming removed 2 bases at V and 5 bases at J, with 9 bases between. The CDR3 spells CASSLYGETEAFF. CDR3 nucleotides: TGTGCCAGCAGCTTATACGGGGAAACTGAAGCTTTCTTT.